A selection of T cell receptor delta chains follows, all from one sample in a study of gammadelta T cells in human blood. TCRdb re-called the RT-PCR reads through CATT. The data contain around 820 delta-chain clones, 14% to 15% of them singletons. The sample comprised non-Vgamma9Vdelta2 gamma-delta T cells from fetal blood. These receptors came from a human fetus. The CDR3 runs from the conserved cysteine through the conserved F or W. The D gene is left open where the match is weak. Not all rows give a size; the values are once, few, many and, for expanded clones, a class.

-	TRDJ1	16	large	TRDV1	TGTGCTCTTGGGGAACTTCCGGGGGCCCCGGGGGGTAAACTCATCTTT	CALGELPGAPGGKLIF
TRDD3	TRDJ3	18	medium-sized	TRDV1	TGTGCTCTTGGGGAAGGGATACTCCTCTCCTGGGACACCCGACAGATGTTTTTC	CALGEGILLSWDTRQMFF
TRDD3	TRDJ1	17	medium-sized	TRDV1	TGTGCTCTTGGGGATCGTACTGGGGGCCGGTACACCGATAAACTCATCTTT	CALGDRTGGRYTDKLIF
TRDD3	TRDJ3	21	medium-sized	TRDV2	TGTGCCTGTGACACCGTATTGGGGGATAGTCCCTTCTCCTGGGACACCCGACAGATGTTTTTC	CACDTVLGDSPFSWDTRQMFF
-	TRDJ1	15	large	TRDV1	TGTGCTCTTGGGGAACGCGATGGCTTCACTGATAAACTCATCTTT	CALGERDGFTDKLIF
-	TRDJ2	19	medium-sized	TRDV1	TGTGCTCTTGGGGAAACCCCTCAGGTGACGAAGGATGGGGCAGCACAACTCTTCTTT	CALGETPQVTKDGAAQLFF
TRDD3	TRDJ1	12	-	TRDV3	TGTGCCTTTGTGGGGGATGCCGATAAACTCATCTTT	CAFVGDADKLIF
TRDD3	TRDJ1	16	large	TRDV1	TGTGCTCTTGGGGAAGGGGCCGTACTGGGGACCAATAAACTCATCTTT	CALGEGAVLGTNKLIF
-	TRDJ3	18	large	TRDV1	TGTGCTCTTGGGGAACGGGATCGGACTCCCTGGGACACCCGACAGATGTTTTTC	CALGERDRTPWDTRQMFF
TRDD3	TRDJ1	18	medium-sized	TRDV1	TGTGCTCTTGGGGAACTGTGGCCCGACTGGGGGACTACCGATAAACTCATCTTT	CALGELWPDWGTTDKLIF
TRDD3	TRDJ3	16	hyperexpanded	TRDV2	TGTGCCTGTGACTGGGGGAGCTCCTGGGACACCCGACAGATGTTTTTC	CACDWGSSWDTRQMFF
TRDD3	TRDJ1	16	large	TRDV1	TGTGCTCTTGGCTCCATGGGGGATGCCTACACCGATAAACTCATCTTT	CALGSMGDAYTDKLIF